The 6 T cell receptor beta chains below all came from one sample that was sequenced in a study of beta chain features in type 1 diabetes. Study-level results: People with Type 1 diabetes carried modestly yet significantly shorter TCRB CDR3s in all four CD4+ subsets.

No antigen has been assigned to these receptors. All of the isolated RNA was reverse transcribed, so expressed TCRB transcripts were sequenced. The repertoire was sequenced with immunoSEQ multiplex PCR; TCRdb's copy has only in-frame clones and lacks some. Of around 690,000 clones listed, 9.5% to 15% are singletons. Specimen: naive CD4+ T cells from blood. These receptors originate from a man younger than 45 with type 1 diabetes.

A few counts support this clone. The chain joins TRBV14 to TRBJ2-5; no clear D gene. With 3 bases removed from V and 7 bases from J, the gap between germline ends came to 12 bases. CDR3 length: 13 amino acids. Germline-derived CDR1 and CDR2 are SGHDN and FVKESK. CDR3 nucleotide sequence: TGTGCCAGCAGCCAGTCAGGTCTGGCGACCCAGTACTTC. Translation: CASSQSGLATQYF. The variable domain in full, with the rest retrieved from reference TRBV14 and TRBJ2-5, is EAGVTQFPSHSVIEKGQTVTLRCDPISGHDNLYWYRRVMGKEIKFLLHFVKESKQDESGMPNNRFLAERTGGTYSTLKVQPAELEDSGVYFCASSQSGLATQYFGPGTRLLVL.

This clone showed up just a few times. The chain is built from TRBV9 and TRBJ2-7; D is unclear. Germline CDR1 SGDLS, CDR2 YYNGEE. Trimming shortened V by 4 bases and J by 3 bases, and 14 bases separated the two germline ends. The CDR3 contains 14 residues. CDR3 coding DNA: TGTGCCAGCAGCCCGGGTGGCTGGGACTACGAGCAGTACTTC. This codes for CASSPGGWDYEQYF.

The chain recombines TRBV4-2 with TRBJ2-3; D not resolved. The CDR3 runs 13 residues. Looked up from germline, CDR1 is LGHNA and CDR2 is YNFKEQ. V was trimmed by 2 bases and J by 6 bases, leaving 9 bases between them. The DNA of the CDR3 is TGTGCCAGCAGCCAACGGTTCGGGGATACGCAGTATTTT. Its translation is CASSQRFGDTQYF.

The J gene is TRBJ1-2, the V gene TRBV7-9; the D is unclear. In germline, CDR1 is SEHNR, CDR2 FQNEAQ (reference sequence). V was pared by 4 bases and J by 3 bases, with 12 bases between. This CDR3 spans 14 amino acids. This CDR3 reads CASSSSGSDYGYTF. In DNA form, the CDR3 reads TGTGCCAGCAGCTCTTCGGGATCCGACTATGGCTACACCTTC.

The chain employs TRBV7-8 and TRBJ1-3; a weak D match, TRBD1 (6 bases). The germline V gene encodes CDR1 SGHVS and CDR2 FQNEAQ. The CDR3 length is 16 residues. V dropped 4 bases and J dropped 0 bases, with 13 bases sitting between them. The CDR3 spells CASSSRTAYSGNTIYF. DNA for the CDR3: TGTGCCAGCAGCTCGCGGACAGCCTACTCTGGAAACACCATATATTTT.

The V and J genes are TRBV28 and TRBJ2-7; D call uncertain. The germline V gene encodes CDR1 MDHEN and CDR2 SYDVKM. The CDR3 has 14 residues. V was cut by 6 bases and J by 1 base, with 13 bases left in between. The CDR3 protein is CASSSPRVSYEQYF. CDR3 nucleotides: TGTGCCAGCAGCTCTCCCAGAGTGTCCTACGAGCAGTACTTC. Variable domain in full (rest from reference TRBV28 and TRBJ2-7): DVKVTQSSRYLVKRTGEKVFLECVQDMDHENMFWYRQDPGLGLRLIYFSYDVKMKEKGDIPEGYSVSREKKERFSLILESASTNQTSMYLCASSSPRVSYEQYFGPGTRLTVT.